The next 2 T cell receptor beta chains were all read from a single sample in a study of PD-1 blockade in classical Hodgkin lymphoma. Specified time point: newly diagnosed, previously untreated cHL patient sample. Magnetic negative selection was used to purify CD4+ T cells from PBMCs that had been thawed. TCRdb keeps only in-frame clones here, not all; method: immunoSEQ multiplex PCR. The sample has around 21,000 clones; 90% are singletons. The sequencing sample was made of CD4+ T cells from blood. Receptors were obtained from a human donor with classical Hodgkin lymphoma.

This rearrangement joins TRBV5-1 to TRBJ1-1; 7 positions agree with TRBD1. The germline gives CDR1 SGHRS, CDR2 YFSETQ. The CDR3 contains 15 residues. V was pared by 4 bases and J by 2 bases, with 8 bases of the junction left unmatched. In nucleotides, the CDR3 is TGCGCCAGCAGCGCGCCCAGACAGGGTAACACTGAAGCTTTCTTT. This codes for CASSAPRQGNTEAFF.

V and J are TRBV7-6 and TRBJ2-7, with D maybe TRBD2 (6 bases). The CDR3 is 13 amino acids. V dropped 6 bases and J dropped 7 bases, with 16 bases sitting between them. Germline V gene sequence: CDR1 SGHVS, CDR2 FNYEAQ. The CDR3 DNA sequence: TGTGCCAGCAGTCCAGGACTATCAGAAGAGCAGTACTTC. Translating gives CASSPGLSEEQYF.